The 24 T cell receptor beta chains in this list originate from one sample, sequenced in a study of T-cell memory formation after mild COVID-19. In TCRdb, the 5' RACE reads were re-called with MiXCR into one record per CDR3 protein. The sample holds about 33,000 distinct CDR3 sequences, roughly 21% seen once. Sequencing used PBMCs or a T cell subset sorted from them (not recorded which). The receptor source for this set is an adult who had mild COVID-19 (a few samples of this study predate the infection). Cell type and time point are not known.

This clonotype was counted ten times or more. The chain couples TRBV20-1 to TRBJ1-1, with D possibly TRBD1 on 6 matching bases. The CDR3 runs 14 residues. Between the trimmed V and J ends, which lost 4 bases and 2 bases, there was a span of 14 bases. Germline CDR1 reads DFQATT; CDR2 reads SNEGSKA (reference sequence). This CDR3 is CSATPHRVNTEAFF. The CDR3 bases are TGCAGTGCTACCCCGCACAGGGTAAACACTGAAGCTTTCTTT.

This clonotype was counted many times. The chain recombines TRBV20-1 with TRBJ2-1; 9 bases map to TRBD2. The V and J ends lost 3 bases and 3 bases, in that order; junction bases with no gene match: 3. Germline CDR1 reads DFQATT; CDR2 reads SNEGSKA (reference sequence). The CDR3 covers 14 residues. The CDR3 reads CSARASGDYNEQFF. CDR3 DNA sequence: TGCAGTGCTAGGGCTAGCGGGGACTACAATGAGCAGTTCTTC.

This clonotype was detected many times. CDR3 in amino acids: CATQKERYNSPLHF. For the CDR3, the DNA is TGTGCCACCCAAAAAGAGCGCTATAATTCACCCCTCCACTTT. The rearrangement joins TRBV15 to TRBJ1-6; D remains ambiguous. V gave up 8 bases and J gave up 3 bases, with 11 bases separating them. The CDR3 has 14 residues. In germline, CDR1 is LNHNV, CDR2 YYDKDF (reference sequence).

This clonotype counts as medium-sized (0.01 to 0.1%). V gene TRBV12-3 or TRBV12-4 combines with J gene TRBJ2-7; possibly TRBD2 for D (5 bases). The CDR3 is 13 residues long. V was clipped by 1 base and J by 3 bases, with 7 bases between them. In nucleotides, the CDR3 is TGTGCCAGCAGTTTAGGGGAGAGCTACGAGCAGTACTTC. This sequence encodes CASSLGESYEQYF.

This clonotype was observed at least ten times. V is TRBV18 and J is TRBJ1-5; no clear D gene. The CDR3 is 16 residues long. Germline V gene data show CDR1 as KGHSH and CDR2 as LQKENI. V shed 5 bases and J shed 4 bases, with 18 bases lying between them. The CDR3 nucleotides are TGTGCCAGCTCAGCTGCTACCGACCCGGAAAATCAGCCCCAGCATTTT. Translation: CASSAATDPENQPQHF.

This clonotype was seen at least ten times. V gene TRBV6-5 combines with J gene TRBJ2-6, with D possibly being TRBD2 (6 bases). The CDR3 runs to 15 residues. V was cut by 6 bases and J by 4 bases, with 13 bases left in between. Germline CDR1 is MNHEY and CDR2 is SVGAGI. This chain's CDR3 is CASSSRGSGANVLTF. In nucleotides, the CDR3 is TGTGCCAGCAGCTCACGGGGGTCCGGGGCCAACGTCCTGACTTTC.

This clonotype was recorded many times. J is TRBJ1-1 and V is TRBV7-3; no firm D call. V was clipped by 5 bases and J by 4 bases, with 11 bases between them. Germline V gene data show CDR1 as SGHTA and CDR2 as FQGTGA. The CDR3 runs to 13 residues. This chain's CDR3 is CASSLTRSTEAFF. The CDR3 bases are TGTGCCAGCAGCCTGACTAGGAGCACTGAAGCTTTCTTT. Combining the CDR3 with reference TRBV7-3 and TRBJ1-1 gives the whole variable domain GAGVSQTPSNKVTEKGKYVELRCDPISGHTALYWYRQSLGQGPEFLIYFQGTGAADDSGLPNDRFFAVRPEGSVSTLKIQRTERGDSAVYLCASSLTRSTEAFFGQGTRLTVV.

This clonotype came up many times. This rearrangement joins TRBV5-6 to TRBJ2-7; D possibly corresponds to TRBD1 (5 bases). CDR3 size: 15 residues. V gave up 0 bases and J gave up 4 bases, with 14 bases separating them. The germline CDR1 and CDR2 sequences are SGHDT and YYEEEE. CDR3 sequence reads: CASSLVRGASYEQYF. The DNA for the CDR3 is TGTGCCAGCAGCTTGGTAAGGGGCGCCTCGTACGAGCAGTACTTC. The entire variable domain, with the rest obtained from reference TRBV5-6 and TRBJ2-7, is as follows: DAGVTQSPTHLIKTRGQQVTLRCSPKSGHDTVSWYQQALGQGPQFIFQYYEEEERQRGNFPDRFSGHQFPNYSSELNVNALLLGDSALYLCASSLVRGASYEQYFGPGTRLTVT.

The chain has TRBV7-2 and TRBJ2-1; 10 bases map to TRBD2. Trimming removed 2 bases from V and 4 bases from J; junction bases left unmatched: 5. The CDR3 has 16 residues. CDR1 and CDR2 (germline): SGHTA, FQGNSA. CDR3 residues: CASSLLAGVSYNEQFF. The CDR3 nucleotides read TGTGCCAGCAGCTTACTAGCGGGAGTTTCGTACAATGAGCAGTTCTTC.

The chain recombines TRBV6-5 with TRBJ2-7; TRBD1 matches 7 bases. The CDR3 is 18 amino acids. Losses at the gene ends were 2 bases for V and 7 bases for J; bases not matched to a gene: 20. Germline loops: CDR1 MNHEY, CDR2 SVGAGI. This chain's CDR3 is CASSYRPPGTEFPLEQYF. Here the CDR3 DNA reads TGTGCCAGCAGTTACCGACCTCCCGGGACAGAGTTTCCGCTAGAGCAGTACTTC.

Ten or more counts support this clonotype. This rearrangement joins TRBV6-6 to TRBJ1-3; a weak D match, TRBD1 (5 bases). The CDR3 covers 18 residues. CDR1 and CDR2 (germline): MNHNY, SVGAGI (reference sequence). The V end lost 0 bases, the J end lost 4 bases, and 19 bases lay between the germline ends. The CDR3 DNA sequence: TGTGCCAGCAGTTACTCGCTGGGGACGGAGGGATACGGAAACACCATATATTTT. This encodes CASSYSLGTEGYGNTIYF.

This sequence joins TRBV24-1 and TRBJ1-5; D is ambiguous. V was trimmed by 3 bases and J by 5 bases, leaving 7 bases between them. Germline V gives CDR1 KGHDR, CDR2 SFDVKD. The CDR3 sequence is 13 residues long. The CDR3, as DNA: TGTGCCACCAGTGATGGCCCCTATCAGCCCCAGCATTTT. Protein: CATSDGPYQPQHF.

This clonotype was detected only once. This chain connects TRBV6-1 to TRBJ1-2; D unclear. The V gene's germline CDR1 is MNHNS and CDR2 SASEGT. The CDR3 has 12 amino acids. V lost 7 bases to trimming and J lost 1 base, with 7 bases between them. The CDR3, as DNA: TGTGCCAGCAATGAGTATAACTATGGCTACACCTTC. As protein: CASNEYNYGYTF.

V and J are TRBV24-1 and TRBJ2-7; perhaps TRBD2 as D (5 bases). There are 13 residues in the CDR3. From germline, CDR1 is KGHDR and CDR2 SFDVKD. V was trimmed by 0 bases and J by 3 bases, leaving 5 bases between them. CDR3 coding DNA: TGTGCCACCAGTGATTTGGAGGGCTACGAGCAGTACTTC. Translated: CATSDLEGYEQYF.

This clonotype was detected many times. V usage is TRBV5-1 and J usage is TRBJ1-2, with D uncertain. The CDR3 loop spans 14 amino acids. V was trimmed by 0 bases and J by 5 bases, leaving 11 bases between them. Germline V gene data show CDR1 as SGHRS and CDR2 as YFSETQ. The CDR3 sequence: CASSLDSATYGYTF. The DNA for the CDR3 is TGCGCCAGCAGCTTGGATTCCGCTACATATGGCTACACCTTC.

Many counts were recorded for this clonotype. The V call is TRBV5-1, the J call TRBJ1-2; D is undetermined. V was shortened by 0 bases and J by 5 bases, with 11 bases between the two germline ends. The CDR3 runs 14 residues. Per germline, CDR1 SGHRS and CDR2 YFSETQ. The CDR3 nucleotides read TGCGCCAGCAGCTTGGGGGAAACAGAGTATGGCTACACCTTC. It translates to CASSLGETEYGYTF.

The table lists this clonotype with many counts. This rearrangement joins TRBV3-1 to TRBJ2-7, with D tentatively TRBD2 (5 bases). CDR3 length: 13 amino acids. Trimming removed 3 bases from V and 7 bases from J, with 13 bases in between. The germline V gene encodes CDR1 LGHDT and CDR2 YNNKEL (reference sequence). CDR3 amino acids: CASSHSTRGEQYF. DNA of the CDR3: TGTGCCAGCAGCCATAGTACCCGCGGGGAGCAGTACTTC.

There are many counts of this clonotype. The V gene is TRBV7-2, the J gene TRBJ2-7; TRBD2 might be the D (7 bases). V dropped 5 bases and J dropped 6 bases, with 17 bases sitting between them. Germline V gene lookup returns CDR1 SGHTA and CDR2 FQGNSA. The CDR3 has 14 amino acids. Written as DNA, the CDR3 is TGTGCCAGCAGCCCCTCGGGGGGCCCCTTCGAGCAGTACTTC. Protein product: CASSPSGGPFEQYF.

This clonotype was counted many times. The rearrangement joins TRBV5-1 to TRBJ2-7, with 10 bases matching TRBD1. Per the germline V gene, CDR1 is SGHRS and CDR2 is YFSETQ. After removal of 5 bases from V and 3 bases from J, the junction contained 8 bases not matched to a gene. The CDR3 runs 15 residues. The CDR3 DNA sequence: TGCGCCAGCAGTTTTGGCGGGACAGGGGTCTACGAGCAGTACTTC. The encoded protein is CASSFGGTGVYEQYF.

This clonotype was counted many times. This sequence joins TRBV10-3 and TRBJ1-5; D remains unclear. CDR3 size: 12 residues. CDR1 is ENHRY, CDR2 SYGVKD, per germline. V shed 3 bases and J shed 5 bases, with 5 bases lying between them. The CDR3 DNA follows: TGTGCCATCAGTGAAGGAGATCAGCCCCAGCATTTT. Translation: CAISEGDQPQHF.

This clonotype was seen at least ten times. The genes are TRBV12-3 or TRBV12-4 and TRBJ2-7, with D possibly being TRBD2 (7 bases). Trimming cost V 5 bases and J 4 bases, with 12 bases left between them. This CDR3 comprises 13 residues. In nucleotides, the CDR3 is TGTGCCAGCAGTAGCGGGACAACATACGAGCAGTACTTC. Protein: CASSSGTTYEQYF.

This clonotype has a count of ten or more. The chain recombines TRBV7-9 with TRBJ1-2; unclear D gene. Trimming stripped 6 bases from V and 0 bases from J, with 17 bases between. This CDR3 comprises 16 residues. CDR1 is SEHNR, CDR2 FQNEAQ, per germline (reference sequence). CDR3 loop: CASRSTRDSANYGYTF. The CDR3 nucleotides read TGTGCCAGCAGATCTACCCGGGATTCAGCTAACTATGGCTACACCTTC.

This clonotype was found many times. The chain has TRBV3-1 and TRBJ2-1; either TRBD1 or TRBD2 may supply D (5 bases each). The V gene's germline CDR1 is LGHDT and CDR2 YNNKEL (reference sequence). This CDR3 region has 15 residues. Trimming took off 6 bases at V and 8 bases at J, with 20 bases between the two ends. The CDR3: CASSPRGATSDEQFF. The DNA of the CDR3 is TGTGCCAGCAGTCCAAGAGGGGCCACTTCGGATGAGCAGTTCTTC.

This clonotype was detected many times. The chain recombines TRBV6-6 with TRBJ2-7; the match to TRBD2 covers 8 bases. The trim removed 2 bases at V and 0 bases at J, leaving 6 bases unmatched. Per the germline V gene, CDR1 is MNHNY and CDR2 is SVGAGI (reference sequence). The CDR3 is made up of 16 amino acids. DNA of the CDR3: TGTGCCAGCAGTTACGGTACTAGCGGACTCTCCTACGAGCAGTACTTC. Protein: CASSYGTSGLSYEQYF.